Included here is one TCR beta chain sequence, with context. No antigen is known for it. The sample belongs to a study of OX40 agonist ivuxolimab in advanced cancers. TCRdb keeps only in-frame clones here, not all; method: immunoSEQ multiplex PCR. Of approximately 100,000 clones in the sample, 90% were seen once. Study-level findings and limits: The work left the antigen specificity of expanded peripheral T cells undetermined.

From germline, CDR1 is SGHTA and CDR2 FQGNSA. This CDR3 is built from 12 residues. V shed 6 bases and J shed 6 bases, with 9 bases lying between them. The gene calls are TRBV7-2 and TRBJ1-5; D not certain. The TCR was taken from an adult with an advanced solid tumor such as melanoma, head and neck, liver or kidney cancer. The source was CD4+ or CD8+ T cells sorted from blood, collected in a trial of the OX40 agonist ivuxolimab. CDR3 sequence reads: CASSPSGQPQHF. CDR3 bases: TGTGCCAGCAGTCCCAGTGGTCAGCCCCAGCATTTT.